A single sample gave rise to the 26 T cell receptor beta chains below, sequenced in a study of blood T cell repertoires in COVID-19. Generated by immunoSEQ multiplex PCR, the TCRdb table keeps only in-frame clones and is missing some. The table records 200,000 or so clones, around 77% of them present only once. Source material: peripheral blood. These receptors originate from a man in his 60s with active or convalescent COVID-19.

The DNA for the CDR3 is TGTGCCAGCAGCTTAGCTGGCAGGGCTGGGGCCGGGGAGCTGTTTTTT. It specifies CASSLAGRAGAGELFF. This chain joins TRBV7-6 and TRBJ2-2, with a weak D call TRBD1 (5 bases). Trimming stripped 0 bases from V and 6 bases from J, with 14 bases between. Germline V gene sequence: CDR1 SGHVS, CDR2 FNYEAQ. This CDR3 region has 16 residues. Full variable domain (outside the CDR3, taken from reference TRBV7-6 and TRBJ2-2): GAGVSQSPRYKVTKRGQDVALRCDPISGHVSLYWYRQALGQGPEFLTYFNYEAQQDKSGLPNDRFSAERPEGSISTLTIQRTEQRDSAMYRCASSLAGRAGAGELFFGEGSRLTVL.

J is TRBJ1-1 and V is TRBV5-1; D remains ambiguous. Trimming left V 0 bases short and J 5 bases short, with 8 bases between. CDR1 and CDR2 (germline): SGHRS, YFSETQ. The CDR3 spans 13 residues. CDR3 sequence reads: CASSLGGRTEAFF. The CDR3 coding sequence is TGCGCCAGCAGCTTGGGAGGGAGGACTGAAGCTTTCTTT. The whole variable domain, remainder taken from reference TRBV5-1 and TRBJ1-1, is KAGVTQTPRYLIKTRGQQVTLSCSPISGHRSVSWYQQTPGQGLQFLFEYFSETQRNKGNFPGRFSGRQFSNSRSEMNVSTLELGDSALYLCASSLGGRTEAFFGQGTRLTVV.

J is TRBJ1-3 and V is TRBV7-8; the match to TRBD1 covers 9 bases. This CDR3 region has 15 residues. V lost 8 bases, J lost 1 base, and 6 bases stayed unmatched. Germline V gives CDR1 SGHVS, CDR2 FQNEAQ. The CDR3, as DNA: TGTGCCAGCGGAAGGACAGGGGTTTCTGGAAACACCATATATTTT. This encodes CASGRTGVSGNTIYF.

The chain recombines TRBV6-5 with TRBJ2-1, with D perhaps TRBD2 (6 bases). V was trimmed by 2 bases and J by 4 bases, leaving 15 bases between them. The germline gives CDR1 MNHEY, CDR2 SVGAGI. CDR3 length equals 16 residues. The CDR3 sequence: CASSYGQGLMYNEQFF. DNA of the CDR3: TGTGCCAGCAGTTACGGTCAGGGACTCATGTACAATGAGCAGTTCTTC.

The chain is built from TRBV24-1 and TRBJ2-2; 11 bases fit TRBD1. V dropped 10 bases and J dropped 6; count of bases not matched to a gene: 12. CDR3 size: 16 residues. Germline CDR1 and CDR2: KGHDR and SFDVKD. CDR3 bases: TGTGCCACAGCCGGGACAGGGGGTTTTGAGGCCGGGGAGCTGTTTTTT. Translating it yields CATAGTGGFEAGELFF.

The gene calls are TRBV5-4 and TRBJ2-5; 8 bases map to TRBD1. This CDR3 spans 14 amino acids. The ends lost 1 base at V and 5 bases at J; junction bases unmatched: 4. The germline V gene encodes CDR1 SGHNT and CDR2 YYREEE (reference sequence). CDR3: CASSLQGARETQYF. For the CDR3, the DNA is TGTGCCAGCAGCTTGCAGGGGGCGAGGGAGACCCAGTACTTC.

The chain employs TRBV20-1 and TRBJ2-3, with D perhaps matching TRBD2 (6 bases). CDR1 and CDR2 from the germline V gene are DFQATT and SNEGSKA (reference sequence). This CDR3 contains 14 residues. Trimming took off 3 bases at V and 0 bases at J, with 10 bases between the two ends. The CDR3 DNA follows: TGCAGTGCTAGTCCGGAGGGGAGCACAGATACGCAGTATTTT. This translates into CSASPEGSTDTQYF.

DNA of the CDR3: TGTGCCAGCAGTGGACTAGCGGGAGTTCGTGGGGAGCTGTTTTTT. Translated, it gives CASSGLAGVRGELFF. The chain uses TRBV2 and TRBJ2-2, with 12 bases that match TRBD2. The germline gives CDR1 SNHLY, CDR2 FYNNEI. The CDR3 consists of 15 residues. V lost 4 bases and J lost 8; bases outside the gene matches: 5.

The chain combines TRBV3-1 (or the pseudogene TRBV3-2) with TRBJ2-7; TRBD1 agrees at 11 bases. The ends lost 6 bases at V and 0 bases at J; junction bases unmatched: 7. The germline gives CDR1 LGHDT, CDR2 YNNKEL (reference sequence). There are 16 residues in the CDR3. The CDR3 is CASRGGQGAYSYEQYF. In DNA, the CDR3 is TGTGCCAGCAGAGGAGGACAGGGGGCCTACTCCTACGAGCAGTACTTC.

The table lists this clone with a count of one. The chain has TRBV5-4 and TRBJ2-7; 12 positions match TRBD2. The CDR3 is 17 residues long. J was trimmed by 6 bases and V by 3 bases; bases with no gene match: 13. Looked up from germline, CDR1 is SGHNT and CDR2 is YYREEE (reference sequence). The CDR3, as DNA: TGTGCCAGCAGCTCCCAAAAGACTAGCGGGAGAGCGTCCGAGCAGTACTTC. This gives the protein CASSSQKTSGRASEQYF.

This sequence joins TRBV11-2 and TRBJ2-3, with 7 bases matching TRBD2. The germline gives CDR1 SGHAT, CDR2 FQNNGV. The V segment lost 5 bases and the J segment 2 bases; nucleotides outside the gene matches: 4. This CDR3 contains 14 residues. The CDR3 reads CASSSGTNTDTQYF. The DNA for the CDR3 is TGTGCCAGCAGCAGTGGGACTAACACAGATACGCAGTATTTT.

V gene TRBV19 combines with J gene TRBJ2-1; tentatively, D is TRBD1 (6 bases). The CDR3 is 14 residues long. V dropped 5 bases and J dropped 3 bases, with 11 bases sitting between them. Germline-derived CDR1 and CDR2 are LNHDA and SQIVND (reference sequence). In DNA form, the CDR3 reads TGTGCCAGTAGTGGGGGCGGCTACTACAATGAGCAGTTCTTC. It codes for CASSGGGYYNEQFF.

This clone was recorded once. The chain carries TRBV27 and TRBJ2-7, with 7 bases matching TRBD2. CDR3 length equals 16 residues. CDR1 and CDR2 (germline): MNHEY, SMNVEV (reference sequence). Germline trimming cut 5 bases from V and 0 bases from J; bases unmatched to any gene: 10. CDR3 DNA: TGTGCCAGCAGTCCATCCACTAGCGAAATCTCCTACGAGCAGTACTTC. Translation: CASSPSTSEISYEQYF.

This chain connects TRBV5-6 to TRBJ1-5; D remains unclear. V lost 0 bases to trimming and J lost 9 bases, with 16 bases between them. CDR1 is SGHDT and CDR2 is YYEEEE in the germline V gene. The CDR3 is 15 amino acids. CDR3 region: CASSLGRPKRGPQHF. Written as DNA, the CDR3 is TGTGCCAGCAGCTTGGGCAGGCCAAAACGGGGGCCCCAGCATTTT.

This chain joins TRBV19 and TRBJ2-2; a possible D gene is TRBD2 (6 bases). This CDR3 contains 14 residues. Germline assignment: CDR1 LNHDA and CDR2 SQIVND (reference sequence). The CDR3 coding sequence is TGTGCGGTTGGAGGGGCGGTAAACACCGGGGAGCTGTTTTTT. Translated: CAVGGAVNTGELFF.

CDR3 nucleotide sequence: TGCAGCGTCTCAGGGTGGGTTGAATATGGCTACACCTTC. Translated, it gives CSVSGWVEYGYTF. The rearrangement joins TRBV29-1 to TRBJ1-2, with D tentatively TRBD1 (5 bases). Trimming left V 6 bases short and J 5 bases short, with 16 bases between. Germline-derived CDR1 and CDR2 are SQVTM and ANQGSEA. The CDR3 sequence is 13 residues long.

This chain links TRBV28 with TRBJ2-3, with 8 bases that match TRBD1. Germline V gene data show CDR1 as MDHEN and CDR2 as SYDVKM. The V segment lost 2 bases and the J segment 5 bases; nucleotides outside the gene matches: 9. The CDR3 spans 16 residues. The CDR3 is CASSLGSRGQGDTQYF. DNA for the CDR3: TGTGCCAGCAGTTTAGGGTCCAGGGGGCAAGGAGATACGCAGTATTTT.

The rearrangement links TRBV6-5 to TRBJ1-4; D possibly corresponds to TRBD1 (5 bases). This CDR3 is built from 14 residues. Germline V gives CDR1 MNHEY, CDR2 SVGAGI. The V and J ends lost 0 bases and 8 bases respectively, with 10 bases between them. This CDR3 is CASSYSGGEEKLFF. The CDR3, as DNA: TGTGCCAGCAGTTACTCGGGGGGGGAGGAAAAACTGTTTTTT.

This clone was counted at least ten times. The chain recombines TRBV28 with TRBJ1-3, with 9 bases identical to TRBD1. V dropped 5 bases and J dropped 2; count of bases not matched to a gene: 7. The CDR3 sequence is 16 residues long. The V gene's germline CDR1 is MDHEN and CDR2 SYDVKM. As DNA, the CDR3 is TGTGCCAGCAGTCCCAGACAGGGGGGGACTGGAAACACCATATATTTT. It encodes CASSPRQGGTGNTIYF.

This chain links TRBV2 with TRBJ1-6, with TRBD1 matching 8 bases. Germline CDR1 and CDR2: SNHLY and FYNNEI. The junction had 8 bases not matched to a gene; V was cut back by 6 bases and J by 7 bases. This CDR3 has 15 residues. The CDR3 nucleotides read TGTGCCAGCAGCGCTGACAGGGGCAAGAATTCACCCCTCCACTTT. It yields the protein CASSADRGKNSPLHF.

The chain combines TRBV6-5 with TRBJ1-5; the match to TRBD1 covers 7 bases. Trimming removed 6 bases from V and 2 bases from J; junction bases left unmatched: 4. Germline CDR1 reads MNHEY; CDR2 reads SVGAGI. This CDR3 region has 14 residues. The CDR3 is CASRPTGGNQPQHF. The CDR3 DNA reads as TGTGCCAGCAGGCCTACAGGGGGCAATCAGCCCCAGCATTTT.

The gene calls are TRBV12-3 or TRBV12-4 and TRBJ2-2; D ambiguous. V lost 6 bases and J lost 6, with 5 bases in between. This CDR3 spans 11 amino acids. The CDR3 bases are TGTGCCAGCAGACAAGCCGGGGAGCTGTTTTTT. Translation: CASRQAGELFF.

The V call is TRBV3-1 (or the pseudogene TRBV3-2), the J call TRBJ2-3; D remains unclear. Trimming left V 4 bases short and J 0 bases short, with 8 bases between. This CDR3 region has 14 residues. Germline V gene lookup returns CDR1 LGHDT and CDR2 YNNKEL (reference sequence). For the CDR3, the DNA is TGTGCCAGCAGCCTGTATAGTAGCACAGATACGCAGTATTTT. Encoded protein: CASSLYSSTDTQYF.

J is TRBJ1-3 and V is TRBV6-5; D gene ambiguous. The CDR3 extends over 12 amino acids. CDR1 is MNHEY, CDR2 SVGAGI, per germline. Trimming removed 5 bases at V and 6 bases at J, with 8 bases between. CDR3 residues: CASSTRENTIYF. In DNA form, the CDR3 reads TGTGCCAGCAGTACCCGGGAAAACACCATATATTTT.

To note about this clone: A junction end diverges from the germline sequence, so it may reflect a read error. The chain combines TRBV11-2 with TRBJ2-7; D gene ambiguous. Germline V gene lookup returns CDR1 SGHAT and CDR2 FQNNGV. This CDR3 contains 13 residues. As DNA, the CDR3 is TGTGCCAGCAGCTTAGTACGTTGGCAGTTTGTTCACTTC. Encoded protein: CASSLVRWQFVHF.

The rearrangement uses TRBV5-1 and TRBJ1-4; TRBD1 is a possible D gene (5 bases). Germline V gene lookup returns CDR1 SGHRS and CDR2 YFSETQ. Deletions cut 3 bases from V and 8 bases from J, with 20 bases between. The CDR3 loop spans 16 amino acids. The CDR3 DNA reads as TGCGCCAGCAGCTCGTCACAGGTTGGAATCAACGAAAAACTGTTTTTT. Residues: CASSSSQVGINEKLFF.